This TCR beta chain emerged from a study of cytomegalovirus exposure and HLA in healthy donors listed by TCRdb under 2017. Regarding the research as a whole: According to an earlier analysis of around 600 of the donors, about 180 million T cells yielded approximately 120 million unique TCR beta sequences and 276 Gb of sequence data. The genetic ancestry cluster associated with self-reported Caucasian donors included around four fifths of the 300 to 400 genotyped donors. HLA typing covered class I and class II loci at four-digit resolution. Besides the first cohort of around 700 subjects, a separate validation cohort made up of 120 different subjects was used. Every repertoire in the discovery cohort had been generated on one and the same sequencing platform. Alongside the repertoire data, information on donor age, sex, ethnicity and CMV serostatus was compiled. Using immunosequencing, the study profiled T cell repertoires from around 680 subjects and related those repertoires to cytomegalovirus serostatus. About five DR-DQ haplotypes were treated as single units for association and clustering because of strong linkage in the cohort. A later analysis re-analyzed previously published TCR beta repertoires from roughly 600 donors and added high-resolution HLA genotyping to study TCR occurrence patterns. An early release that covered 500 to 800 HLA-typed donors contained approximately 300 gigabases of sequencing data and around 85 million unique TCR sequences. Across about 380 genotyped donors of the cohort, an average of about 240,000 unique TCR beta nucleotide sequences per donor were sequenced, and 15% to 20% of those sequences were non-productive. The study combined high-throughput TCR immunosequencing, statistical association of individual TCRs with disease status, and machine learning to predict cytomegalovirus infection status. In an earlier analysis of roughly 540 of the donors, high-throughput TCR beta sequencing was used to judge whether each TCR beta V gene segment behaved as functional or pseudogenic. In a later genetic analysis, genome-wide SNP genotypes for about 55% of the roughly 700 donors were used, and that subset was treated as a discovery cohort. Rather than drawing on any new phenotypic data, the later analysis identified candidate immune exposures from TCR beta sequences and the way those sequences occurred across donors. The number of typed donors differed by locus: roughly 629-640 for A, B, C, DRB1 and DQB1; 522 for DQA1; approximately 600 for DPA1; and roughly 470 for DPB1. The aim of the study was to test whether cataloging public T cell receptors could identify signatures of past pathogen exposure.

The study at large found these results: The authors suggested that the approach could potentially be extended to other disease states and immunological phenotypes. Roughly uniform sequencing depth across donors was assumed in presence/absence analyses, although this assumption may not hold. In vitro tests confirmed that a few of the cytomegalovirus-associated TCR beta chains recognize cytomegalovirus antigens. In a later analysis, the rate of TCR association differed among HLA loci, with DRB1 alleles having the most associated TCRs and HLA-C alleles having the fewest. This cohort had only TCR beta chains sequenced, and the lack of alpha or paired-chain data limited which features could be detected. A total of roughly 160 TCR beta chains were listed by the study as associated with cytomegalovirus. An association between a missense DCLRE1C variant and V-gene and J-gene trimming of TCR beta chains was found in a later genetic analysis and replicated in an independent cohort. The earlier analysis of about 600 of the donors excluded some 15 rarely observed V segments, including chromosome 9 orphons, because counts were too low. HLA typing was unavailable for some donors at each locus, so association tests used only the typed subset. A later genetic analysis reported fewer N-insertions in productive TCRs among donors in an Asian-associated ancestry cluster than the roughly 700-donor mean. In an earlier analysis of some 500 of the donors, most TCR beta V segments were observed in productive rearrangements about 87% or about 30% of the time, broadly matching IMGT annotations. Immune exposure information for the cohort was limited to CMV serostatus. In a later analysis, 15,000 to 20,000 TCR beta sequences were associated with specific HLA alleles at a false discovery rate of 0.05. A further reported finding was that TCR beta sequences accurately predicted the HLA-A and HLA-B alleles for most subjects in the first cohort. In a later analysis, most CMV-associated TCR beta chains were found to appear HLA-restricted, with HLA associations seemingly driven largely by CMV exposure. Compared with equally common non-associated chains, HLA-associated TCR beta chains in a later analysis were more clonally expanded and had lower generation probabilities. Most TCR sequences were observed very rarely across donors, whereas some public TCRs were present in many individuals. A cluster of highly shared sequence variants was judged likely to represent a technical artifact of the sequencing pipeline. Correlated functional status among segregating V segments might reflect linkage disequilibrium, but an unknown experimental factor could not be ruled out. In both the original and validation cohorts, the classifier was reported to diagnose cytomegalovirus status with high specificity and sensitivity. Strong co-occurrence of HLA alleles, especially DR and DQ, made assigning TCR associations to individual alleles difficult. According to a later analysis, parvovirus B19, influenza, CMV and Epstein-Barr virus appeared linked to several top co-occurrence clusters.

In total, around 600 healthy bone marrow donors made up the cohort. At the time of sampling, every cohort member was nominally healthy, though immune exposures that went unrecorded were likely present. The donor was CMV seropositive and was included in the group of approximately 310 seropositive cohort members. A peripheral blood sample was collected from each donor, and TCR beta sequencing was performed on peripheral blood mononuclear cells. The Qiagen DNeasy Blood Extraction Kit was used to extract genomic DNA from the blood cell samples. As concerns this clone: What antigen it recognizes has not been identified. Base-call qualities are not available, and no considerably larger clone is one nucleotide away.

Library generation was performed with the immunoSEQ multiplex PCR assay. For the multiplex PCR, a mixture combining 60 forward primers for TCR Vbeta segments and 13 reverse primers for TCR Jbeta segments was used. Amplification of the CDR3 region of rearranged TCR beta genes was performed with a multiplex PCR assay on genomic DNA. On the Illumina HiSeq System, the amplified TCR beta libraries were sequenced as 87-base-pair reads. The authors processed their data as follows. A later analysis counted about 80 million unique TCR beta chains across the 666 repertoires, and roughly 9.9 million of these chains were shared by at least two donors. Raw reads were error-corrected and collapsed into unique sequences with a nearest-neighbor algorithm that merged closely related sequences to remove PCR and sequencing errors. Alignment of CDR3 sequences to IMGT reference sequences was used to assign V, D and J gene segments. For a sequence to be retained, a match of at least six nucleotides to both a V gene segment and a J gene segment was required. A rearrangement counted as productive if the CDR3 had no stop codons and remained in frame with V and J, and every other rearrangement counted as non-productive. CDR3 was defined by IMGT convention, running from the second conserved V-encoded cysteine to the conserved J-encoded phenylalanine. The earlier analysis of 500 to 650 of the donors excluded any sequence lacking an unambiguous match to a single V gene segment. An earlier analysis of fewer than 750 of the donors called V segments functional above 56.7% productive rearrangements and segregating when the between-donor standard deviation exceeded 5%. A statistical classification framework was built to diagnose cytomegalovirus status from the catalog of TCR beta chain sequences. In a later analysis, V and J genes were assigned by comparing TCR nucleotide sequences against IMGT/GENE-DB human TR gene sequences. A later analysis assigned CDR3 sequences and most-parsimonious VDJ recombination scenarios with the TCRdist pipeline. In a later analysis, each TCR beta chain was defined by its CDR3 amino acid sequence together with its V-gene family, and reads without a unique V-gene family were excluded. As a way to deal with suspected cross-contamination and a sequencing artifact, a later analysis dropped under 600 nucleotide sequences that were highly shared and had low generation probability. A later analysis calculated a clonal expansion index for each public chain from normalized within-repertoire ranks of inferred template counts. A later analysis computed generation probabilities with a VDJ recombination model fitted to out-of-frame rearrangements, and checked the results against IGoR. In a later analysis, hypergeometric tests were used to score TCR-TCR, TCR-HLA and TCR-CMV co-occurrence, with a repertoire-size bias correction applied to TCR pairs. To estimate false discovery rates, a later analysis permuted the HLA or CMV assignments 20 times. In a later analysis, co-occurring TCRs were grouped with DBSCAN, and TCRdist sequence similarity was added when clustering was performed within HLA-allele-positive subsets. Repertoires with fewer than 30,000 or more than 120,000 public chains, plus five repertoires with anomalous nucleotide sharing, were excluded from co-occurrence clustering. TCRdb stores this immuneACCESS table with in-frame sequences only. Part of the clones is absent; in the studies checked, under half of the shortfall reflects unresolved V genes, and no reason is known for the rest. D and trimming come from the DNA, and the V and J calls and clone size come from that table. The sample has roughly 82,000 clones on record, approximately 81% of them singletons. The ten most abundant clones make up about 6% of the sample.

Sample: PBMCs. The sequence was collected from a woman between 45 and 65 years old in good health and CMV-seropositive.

The DNA is TGTGCCAGCAGACAATCTAGCGGTCCCTACAATGAGCAGTTCTTC. Its amino acids are CASRQSSGPYNEQFF. This chain joins TRBV6-5 to TRBJ2-1; TRBD2 agrees with 7 junctional bases. Here V drops 6 bases and J drops 2 bases, and the junction holds 7 bases not matched to any gene. The CDR3 numbers 15 residues from cysteine through phenylalanine. Of all the DNA, just the CDR3 is kept, 45 bases in frame from base 1. The germline V gene yields MNHEY for CDR1 and SVGAGI for CDR2.